These 28 T cell receptor beta chains came from one sample sequenced in a study of control samples from healthy donors and cancer patients. Some clones are missing from TCRdb's copy, which holds only in-frame ones; the method was immunoSEQ multiplex PCR. Of 95,000 to 150,000 clones listed, 80% to 90% are singletons. The sample comprised blood. The receptors derive from a man aged 35 to 55 in good health.

On this clone itself: The sample carries other DNA sequences with the same CDR3. The chain has TRBV2 and TRBJ2-1; 7 bases agree with TRBD2. V lost 11 bases to trimming and J lost 4 bases; unmatched junction nucleotides: 14. In germline, CDR1 is SNHLY, CDR2 FYNNEI. The CDR3 loop spans 15 amino acids. The CDR3 reads CAWTGRRGKYNEQFF. CDR3 in DNA: TGTGCCTGGACCGGGCGGCGGGGGAAATACAATGAGCAGTTCTTC.

This sequence joins TRBV7-2 and TRBJ1-1; D may be TRBD1 (5 bases). This CDR3 is 13 amino acids long. CDR1 is SGHTA, CDR2 FQGNSA, per germline. V lost 10 bases, J lost 2 bases, and 14 bases lay in between. As DNA, the CDR3 is TGTGCCACGTCGGGGGGTCCTAACACTGAAGCTTTCTTT. Protein sequence: CATSGGPNTEAFF.

To note about this clone: A much more abundant neighbour one base away suggests this may be a read error. V gene TRBV4-1 combines with J gene TRBJ1-2; 9 bases map to TRBD1. This CDR3 is built from 17 residues. The germline V gene encodes CDR1 MGHRA and CDR2 YSYEKL. The CDR3 sequence: CVSSQDQVNRGLGGYTF. CDR3 sequence (DNA): TGCGTCAGCAGCCAAGACCAAGTCAACAGGGGGCTAGGCGGCTACACCTTC.

This chain links TRBV3-1 (or the pseudogene TRBV3-2) with TRBJ1-6; 7 bases line up with TRBD1. The CDR3 extends over 15 amino acids. Per germline, CDR1 LGHDT and CDR2 YNNKEL (reference sequence). Trimming removed 1 base from V and 9 bases from J; junction bases left unmatched: 6. The CDR3 DNA reads TGTGCCAGCAGCCAAGGTGGGACAGCGGGTTCACCCCTCCACTTT. This translates into CASSQGGTAGSPLHF.

The chain combines TRBV9 with TRBJ1-1; perhaps TRBD1 as D (6 bases). CDR3 length: 14 residues. The V and J ends lost 0 bases and 5 bases respectively, with 11 bases between them. Germline V gives CDR1 SGDLS, CDR2 YYNGEE. The CDR3 is CASSVGGGRTEAFF. Written as DNA, the CDR3 is TGTGCCAGCAGCGTAGGCGGGGGCCGAACTGAAGCTTTCTTT. Full variable domain (remainder filled in from reference TRBV9 and TRBJ1-1): DSGVTQTPKHLITATGQRVTLRCSPRSGDLSVYWYQQSLDQGLQFLIQYYNGEERAKGNILERFSAQQFPDLHSELNLSSLELGDSALYFCASSVGGGRTEAFFGQGTRLTVV.

The chain carries TRBV5-1 and TRBJ2-2, with TRBD1 identical over 9 bases. V was clipped by 3 bases and J by 6 bases; unmatched bases: 9. The CDR3 spans 16 residues. CDR1 is SGHRS and CDR2 is YFSETQ in the germline V gene. CDR3 region: CASSSQGARVPGELFF. In DNA, the CDR3 is TGCGCCAGCAGCTCACAGGGGGCGCGGGTTCCCGGGGAGCTGTTTTTT. Full variable domain (missing parts from reference TRBV5-1 and TRBJ2-2): KAGVTQTPRYLIKTRGQQVTLSCSPISGHRSVSWYQQTPGQGLQFLFEYFSETQRNKGNFPGRFSGRQFSNSRSEMNVSTLELGDSALYLCASSSQGARVPGELFFGEGSRLTVL.

The chain couples TRBV10-3 to TRBJ2-5, with D perhaps assigned TRBD1 or TRBD2 (5 bases each). Trimming took off 3 bases at V and 2 bases at J, with 13 bases between the two ends. The germline V gene encodes CDR1 ENHRY and CDR2 SYGVKD. This CDR3 comprises 15 residues. The CDR3 spells CAISEGTRLQETQYF. The DNA of the CDR3 is TGTGCCATCAGTGAAGGGACGCGGTTACAAGAGACCCAGTACTTC.

The V call is TRBV25-1, the J call TRBJ1-5; 11 nucleotides agree with TRBD1. The CDR3 is 16 amino acids. The V gene's germline CDR1 is MGHDK and CDR2 SYGVNS. The V segment lost 4 bases and the J segment 2 bases; nucleotides outside the gene matches: 4. CDR3 residues: CASSGGQGAGNQPQHF. In nucleotides, the CDR3 is TGTGCCAGCAGTGGAGGACAGGGGGCTGGCAATCAGCCCCAGCATTTT.

This chain joins TRBV7-3 and TRBJ2-3, with unresolved D. This CDR3 region has 13 residues. Per the germline V gene, CDR1 is SGHTA and CDR2 is FQGTGA. V was cut by 0 bases and J by 9 bases, with 10 bases left in between. The CDR3 sequence: CASSLTGSGTQYF. CDR3 coding DNA: TGTGCCAGCAGCTTAACAGGCTCCGGGACGCAGTATTTT. The whole variable domain, remainder taken from reference TRBV7-3 and TRBJ2-3, is GAGVSQTPSNKVTEKGKYVELRCDPISGHTALYWYRQSLGQGPEFLIYFQGTGAADDSGLPNDRFFAVRPEGSVSTLKIQRTERGDSAVYLCASSLTGSGTQYFGPGTRLTVL.

J is TRBJ2-1 and V is TRBV27; 10 bases map to TRBD2. Trimming removed 2 bases from V and 9 bases from J; junction bases left unmatched: 10. The length of the CDR3 is 16 residues. Germline V gene sequence: CDR1 MNHEY, CDR2 SMNVEV (reference sequence). The CDR3 bases are TGTGCCAGCAGTTTAACCATAGCGGGGGGCCGTACTGAGCAGTTCTTC. It specifies CASSLTIAGGRTEQFF.

This clone was detected a few times. The chain uses TRBV2 and TRBJ2-1; D is uncertain. The V end lost 7 bases, the J end lost 10 bases, and 17 bases lay between the germline ends. The CDR3 runs to 13 residues. Germline V lookup: CDR1 SNHLY, CDR2 FYNNEI. CDR3 in DNA: TGTGCCAGCACCGAGACGGAGACTCGGGAGCAGTTCTTC. Protein sequence: CASTETETREQFF.

Details on this clone: This CDR3 is missing its conserved last phenylalanine or tryptophan, likely due to a read error. This sequence joins TRBV29-1 and TRBJ1-2, with D tentatively TRBD1 (5 bases). The germline V gene has CDR1 SQVTM and CDR2 ANQGSEA. V lost 5 bases and J 5 bases, leaving 15 bases between the germline ends. This CDR3 comprises 13 residues. This chain's CDR3 is CSVLSRRGYGYTL. The CDR3 coding sequence is TGCAGCGTTCTAAGCAGGAGGGGATATGGCTACACCCTC.

The V gene is TRBV4-1, the J gene TRBJ2-3; a possible D gene is TRBD2 (7 bases). V was pared by 0 bases and J by 2 bases, with 21 bases between. Germline V CDR1 and CDR2: MGHRA, YSYEKL. The length of the CDR3 is 19 residues. The CDR3 DNA sequence: TGCGCCAGCAGCCAAGAGGGGGGGCAGACGGGGGGCCCCACAGATACGCAGTATTTT. It translates to CASSQEGGQTGGPTDTQYF.

This chain links TRBV25-1 with TRBJ2-5, with a possible D match to TRBD2 (6 bases). Germline values: CDR1 MGHDK, CDR2 SYGVNS. The CDR3 spans 13 residues. Trimming took 3 bases from V and 5 from J, leaving 10 bases between them. The CDR3: CASSEGGRETQYF. CDR3 DNA: TGTGCCAGCAGTGAGGGGGGACGGGAGACCCAGTACTTC.

The chain combines TRBV9 with TRBJ1-1, with 9 bases identical to TRBD1. The CDR3 contains 15 residues. Germline V gene lookup returns CDR1 SGDLS and CDR2 YYNGEE. Trimming at V came to 1 base and at J to 1 base, leaving 2 bases not matched to a gene. CDR3 amino acids: CASSVTGGWNTEAFF. The CDR3, as DNA: TGTGCCAGCAGCGTAACAGGGGGCTGGAACACTGAAGCTTTCTTT.

The chain joins TRBV7-9 to TRBJ2-1; D gene ambiguous. The CDR3 contains 14 residues. Deletions cut 3 bases from V and 8 bases from J, with 14 bases between. Germline V gene lookup returns CDR1 SEHNR and CDR2 FQNEAQ (reference sequence). This CDR3 is CASSLTQAYHEQFF. CDR3 coding DNA: TGTGCCAGCAGCTTGACCCAGGCCTATCATGAGCAGTTCTTC.

The chain employs TRBV25-1 and TRBJ1-2; TRBD1 is a possible D gene (6 bases). The germline gives CDR1 MGHDK, CDR2 SYGVNS. CDR3 length equals 12 residues. Deletions cut 2 bases from V and 8 bases from J, with 9 bases between. CDR3 nucleotide sequence: TGTGCCAGCAGTGAACACAGGGTAGGCTACACCTTC. This translates into CASSEHRVGYTF.

The J gene is TRBJ2-1, the V gene TRBV9; 8 bases agree with TRBD2. The length of the CDR3 is 16 residues. The V gene end was trimmed by 4 bases and the J gene end by 7 bases; junction bases not matched to a gene: 13. CDR1 SGDLS and CDR2 YYNGEE come from the germline V gene. The CDR3 DNA sequence: TGTGCCAGCAGCCCCGGCATTAGCGGGGTACTAAATGAGCAGTTCTTC. Translation: CASSPGISGVLNEQFF.

This chain uses TRBV30 with TRBJ1-5; tentative D call: TRBD1 (5 bases). Germline assignment: CDR1 GTSNPN and CDR2 SVGIG (reference sequence). Trimming left V 2 bases short and J 8 bases short, with 10 bases between. The CDR3 covers 12 residues. The CDR3 coding sequence is TGTGCCTGGAGTAGCAGGGTAGAGCCCCAGCATTTT. This translates into CAWSSRVEPQHF.

V and J are TRBV11-2 and TRBJ2-6; D is unclear. The CDR3 length is 13 residues. Germline CDR1 and CDR2: SGHAT and FQNNGV. V gave up 1 base and J gave up 2 bases, with 0 bases separating them. The CDR3 sequence: CASSLAGANVLTF. CDR3 DNA: TGTGCCAGCAGCTTAGCTGGGGCCAACGTCCTGACTTTC.

This clone was observed a single time. V usage is TRBV4-3 and J usage is TRBJ2-2; D is uncertain. The length of the CDR3 is 15 residues. The germline V gene has CDR1 LGHNA and CDR2 YSLEER. V was shortened by 0 bases and J by 7 bases, with 12 bases between the two germline ends. CDR3 DNA sequence: TGCGCCAGCAGCCAAGACAGTCTGCCCTACGGGGAGCTGTTTTTT. It is translated as CASSQDSLPYGELFF.

This sequence joins TRBV4-3 and TRBJ1-2; D is perhaps TRBD1 (5 bases). Trimming stripped 4 bases from V and 0 bases from J, with 9 bases between. Germline values: CDR1 LGHNA, CDR2 YSLEER. The CDR3 is 14 amino acids. The chain's CDR3 is CASSRRGSNYGYTF. For the CDR3, the DNA is TGCGCCAGCAGCCGGAGGGGATCTAACTATGGCTACACCTTC.

This rearrangement joins TRBV6-5 to TRBJ1-2; D is unclear. CDR1 and CDR2 from the germline V gene are MNHEY and SVGAGI. There are 12 residues in the CDR3. The CDR3 spells CVGSGVFIGYTF. CDR3 in DNA: TGTGTTGGGTCCGGGGTCTTTATCGGCTACACCTTC.

This chain links TRBV7-3 with TRBJ2-1, with D uncertain. This CDR3 comprises 13 residues. The V end was cut by 0 bases, the J end by 3 bases, with 3 bases between. The V gene's germline CDR1 is SGHTA and CDR2 FQGTGA. This chain's CDR3 is CASSLTFYNEQFF. Written as DNA, the CDR3 is TGTGCCAGCAGCTTAACGTTCTACAATGAGCAGTTCTTC.

The rearrangement uses TRBV14 and TRBJ1-2, with D uncertain. CDR3 size: 12 residues. Germline V lookup: CDR1 SGHDN, CDR2 FVKESK. Trimming shortened V by 4 bases and J by 8 bases, and 11 bases separated the two germline ends. The CDR3 region has the DNA TGTGCCAGCAGCCCTACACTAGGGGGCTACACCTTC. This encodes CASSPTLGGYTF.

The rearrangement links TRBV6-2 or TRBV6-3 to TRBJ2-5; D possibly corresponds to TRBD2 (6 bases). Germline lookup yields CDR1 MNHEY and CDR2 SVGEGT. Trimming removed 2 bases from V and 7 bases from J, with 26 bases in between. The CDR3 has 18 residues. CDR3 nucleotide sequence: TGTGCCAGCAGTTACCTCAACACCGGGACTCAACGCGGTAGGACCCAGTACTTC. It encodes CASSYLNTGTQRGRTQYF.

This clone was recorded once. The chain couples TRBV14 to TRBJ1-4; no clear D. The CDR3 loop spans 13 amino acids. Per the germline V gene, CDR1 is SGHDN and CDR2 is FVKESK. Trimming took off 2 bases at V and 10 bases at J, with 11 bases between the two ends. The CDR3 region has the DNA TGTGCCAGCAGCCAAACGGCCACAGTAAAACTGTTTTTT. It yields the protein CASSQTATVKLFF.

This sequence joins TRBV15 and TRBJ1-5; D gene unclear. Trimming removed 0 bases at V and 0 bases at J, with 6 bases between. CDR3 length equals 15 residues. CDR1 is LNHNV, CDR2 YYDKDF, per germline (reference sequence). This CDR3 is CATSRDPDSNQPQHF. The CDR3 DNA follows: TGTGCCACCAGCAGAGATCCGGATAGCAATCAGCCCCAGCATTTT.